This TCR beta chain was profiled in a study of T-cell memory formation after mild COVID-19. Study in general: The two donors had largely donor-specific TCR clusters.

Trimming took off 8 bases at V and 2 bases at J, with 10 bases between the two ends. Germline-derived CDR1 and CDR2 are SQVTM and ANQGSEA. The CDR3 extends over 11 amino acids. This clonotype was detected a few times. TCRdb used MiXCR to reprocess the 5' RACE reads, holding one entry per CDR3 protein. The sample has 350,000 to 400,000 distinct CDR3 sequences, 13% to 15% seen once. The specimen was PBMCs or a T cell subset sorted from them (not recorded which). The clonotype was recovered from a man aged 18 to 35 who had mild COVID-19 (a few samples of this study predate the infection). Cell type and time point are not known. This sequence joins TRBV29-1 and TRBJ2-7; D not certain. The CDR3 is CSCYDAYEQYF. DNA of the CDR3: TGCAGCTGCTATGATGCCTACGAGCAGTACTTC.